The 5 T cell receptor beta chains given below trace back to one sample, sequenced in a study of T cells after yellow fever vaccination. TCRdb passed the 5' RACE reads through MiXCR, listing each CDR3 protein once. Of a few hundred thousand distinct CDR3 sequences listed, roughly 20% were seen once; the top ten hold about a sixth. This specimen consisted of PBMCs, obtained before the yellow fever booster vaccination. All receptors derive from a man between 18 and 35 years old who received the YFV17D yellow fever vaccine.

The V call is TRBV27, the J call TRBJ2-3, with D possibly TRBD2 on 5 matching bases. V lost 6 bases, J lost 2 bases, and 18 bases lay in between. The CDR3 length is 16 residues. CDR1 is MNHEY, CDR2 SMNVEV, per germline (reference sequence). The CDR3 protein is CASSPRTVTNTDTQYF. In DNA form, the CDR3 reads TGTGCCAGCAGCCCCCGGACTGTCACTAACACAGATACGCAGTATTTT.

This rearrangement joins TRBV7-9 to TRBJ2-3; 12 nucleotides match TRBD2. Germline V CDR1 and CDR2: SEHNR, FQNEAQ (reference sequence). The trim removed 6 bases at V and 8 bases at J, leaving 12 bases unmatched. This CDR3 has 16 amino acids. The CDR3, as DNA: TGTGCCAGCAGGCAAGGCCCTAGCGGGGGGGCAGGTACGCAGTATTTT. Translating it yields CASRQGPSGGAGTQYF.

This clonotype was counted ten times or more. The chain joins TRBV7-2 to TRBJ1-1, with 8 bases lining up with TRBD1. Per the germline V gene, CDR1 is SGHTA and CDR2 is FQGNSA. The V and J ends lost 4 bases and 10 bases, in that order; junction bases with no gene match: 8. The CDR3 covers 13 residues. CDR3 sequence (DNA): TGTGCCAGCAGCTCCGGACAGGGACTAGTAGCTTTCTTT. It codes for CASSSGQGLVAFF.

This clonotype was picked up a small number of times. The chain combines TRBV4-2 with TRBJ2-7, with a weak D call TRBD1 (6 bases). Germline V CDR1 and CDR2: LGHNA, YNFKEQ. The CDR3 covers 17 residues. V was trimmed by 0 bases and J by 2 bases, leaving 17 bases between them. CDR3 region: CASSQDITRDTTYEQYF. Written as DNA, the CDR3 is TGTGCCAGCAGCCAAGATATAACTCGGGACACCACCTACGAGCAGTACTTC.

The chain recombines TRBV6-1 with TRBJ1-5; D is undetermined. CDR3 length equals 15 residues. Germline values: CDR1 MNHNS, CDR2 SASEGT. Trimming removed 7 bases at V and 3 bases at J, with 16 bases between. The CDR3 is CASTIRDFFNQPQHF. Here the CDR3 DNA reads TGTGCCAGCACGATAAGGGATTTTTTCAATCAGCCCCAGCATTTT.